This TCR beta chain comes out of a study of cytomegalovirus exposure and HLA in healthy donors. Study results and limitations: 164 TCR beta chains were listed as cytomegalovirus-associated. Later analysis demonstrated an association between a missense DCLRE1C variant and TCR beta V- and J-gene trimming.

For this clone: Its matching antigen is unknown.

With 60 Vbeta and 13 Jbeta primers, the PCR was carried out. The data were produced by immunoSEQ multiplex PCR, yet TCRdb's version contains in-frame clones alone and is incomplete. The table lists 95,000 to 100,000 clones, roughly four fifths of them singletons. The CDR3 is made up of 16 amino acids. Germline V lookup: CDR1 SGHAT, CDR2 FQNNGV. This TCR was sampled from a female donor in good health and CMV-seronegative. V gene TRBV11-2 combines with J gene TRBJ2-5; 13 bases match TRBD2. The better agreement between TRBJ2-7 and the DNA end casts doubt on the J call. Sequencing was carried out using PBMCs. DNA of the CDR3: TGTGCCAGCAGCTTGGAACTAGCGGGGGGGCCCTACGAGCAGTACTTC. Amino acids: CASSLELAGGPYEQYF.